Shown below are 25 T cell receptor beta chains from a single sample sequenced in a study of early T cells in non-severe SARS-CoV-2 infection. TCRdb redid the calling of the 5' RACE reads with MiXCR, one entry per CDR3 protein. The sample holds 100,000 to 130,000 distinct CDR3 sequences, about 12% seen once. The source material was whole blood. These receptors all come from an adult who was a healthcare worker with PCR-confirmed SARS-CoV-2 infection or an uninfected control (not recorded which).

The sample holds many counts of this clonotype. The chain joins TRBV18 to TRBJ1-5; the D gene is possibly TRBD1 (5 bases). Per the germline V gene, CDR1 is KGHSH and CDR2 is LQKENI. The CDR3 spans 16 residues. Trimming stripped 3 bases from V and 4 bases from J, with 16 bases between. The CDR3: CASSPGTPRGNQPQHF. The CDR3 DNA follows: TGTGCCAGCTCACCTGGGACTCCCCGGGGGAATCAGCCCCAGCATTTT.

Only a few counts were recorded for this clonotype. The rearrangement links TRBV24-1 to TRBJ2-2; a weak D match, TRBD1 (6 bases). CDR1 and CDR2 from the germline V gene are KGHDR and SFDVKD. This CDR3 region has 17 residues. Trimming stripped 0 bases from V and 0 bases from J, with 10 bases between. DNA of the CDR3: TGTGCCACCAGTGATTTGAGGACAGCCGCGAACACCGGGGAGCTGTTTTTT. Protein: CATSDLRTAANTGELFF.

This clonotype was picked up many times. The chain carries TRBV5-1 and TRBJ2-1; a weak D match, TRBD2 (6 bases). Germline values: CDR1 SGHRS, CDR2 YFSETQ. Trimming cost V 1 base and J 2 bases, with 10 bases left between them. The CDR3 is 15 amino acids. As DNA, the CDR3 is TGCGCCAGCAGCTTGTCCCCGGGAGCCTACAATGAGCAGTTCTTC. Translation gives CASSLSPGAYNEQFF.

CDR3 sequence (DNA): TGCGCCAGCAGTCAATCGAAGGGGAGCGAGGAGCAGTACTTC. This sequence encodes CASSQSKGSEEQYF. V is TRBV23-1 and J is TRBJ2-7; D may match TRBD1 or TRBD2 (5 bases each). TRBV23-1 is noted as an ORF with a role that remains uncertain. Trimming stripped 0 bases from V and 7 bases from J, with 13 bases between. The CDR3 totals 14 residues.

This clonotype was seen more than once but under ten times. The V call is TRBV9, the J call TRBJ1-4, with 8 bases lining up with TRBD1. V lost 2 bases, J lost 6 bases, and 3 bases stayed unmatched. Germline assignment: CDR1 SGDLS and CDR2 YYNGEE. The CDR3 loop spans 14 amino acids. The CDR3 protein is CASSVDRGDEKLFF. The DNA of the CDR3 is TGTGCCAGCAGCGTTGACAGGGGTGATGAAAAACTGTTTTTT.

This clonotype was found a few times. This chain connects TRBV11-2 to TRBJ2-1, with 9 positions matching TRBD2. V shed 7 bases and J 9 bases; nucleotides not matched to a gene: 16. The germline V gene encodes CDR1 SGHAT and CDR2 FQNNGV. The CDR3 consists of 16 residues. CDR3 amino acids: CASTRDIAGVKGEQFF. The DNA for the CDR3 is TGTGCCAGCACCCGGGATATAGCGGGAGTAAAGGGTGAGCAGTTCTTC. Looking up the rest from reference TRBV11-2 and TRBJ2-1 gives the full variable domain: EAGVAQSPRYKIIEKRQSVAFWCNPISGHATLYWYQQILGQGPKLLIQFQNNGVVDDSQLPKDRFSAERLKGVDSTLKIQPAKLEDSAVYLCASTRDIAGVKGEQFFGPGTRLTVL.

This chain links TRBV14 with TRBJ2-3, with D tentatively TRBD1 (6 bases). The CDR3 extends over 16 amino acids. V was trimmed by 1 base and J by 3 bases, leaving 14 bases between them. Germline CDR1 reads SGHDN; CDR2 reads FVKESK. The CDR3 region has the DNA TGTGCCAGCAGCCAAGCGGCAGGGGTTTATACAGATACGCAGTATTTT. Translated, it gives CASSQAAGVYTDTQYF. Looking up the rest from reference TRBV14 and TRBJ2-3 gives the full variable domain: EAGVTQFPSHSVIEKGQTVTLRCDPISGHDNLYWYRRVMGKEIKFLLHFVKESKQDESGMPNNRFLAERTGGTYSTLKVQPAELEDSGVYFCASSQAAGVYTDTQYFGPGTRLTVL.

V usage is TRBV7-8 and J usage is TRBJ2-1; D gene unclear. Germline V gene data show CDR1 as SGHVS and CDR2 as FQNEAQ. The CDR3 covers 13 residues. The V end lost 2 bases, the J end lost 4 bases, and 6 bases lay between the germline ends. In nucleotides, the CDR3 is TGTGCCAGCAGCTTAACGCGGTACAATGAGCAGTTCTTC. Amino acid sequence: CASSLTRYNEQFF.

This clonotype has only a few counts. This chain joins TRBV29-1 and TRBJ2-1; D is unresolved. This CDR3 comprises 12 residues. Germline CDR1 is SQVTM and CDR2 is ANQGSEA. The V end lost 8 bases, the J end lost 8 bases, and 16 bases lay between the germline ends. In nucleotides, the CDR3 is TGCAGCCCTCGGGCTGAACTTGATGAGCAGTTCTTC. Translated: CSPRAELDEQFF.

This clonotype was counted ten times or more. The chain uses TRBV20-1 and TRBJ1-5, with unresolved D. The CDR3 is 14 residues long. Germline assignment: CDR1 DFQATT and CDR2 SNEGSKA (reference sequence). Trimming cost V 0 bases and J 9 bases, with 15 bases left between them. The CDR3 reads CSARDWNSQRPQHF. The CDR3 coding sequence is TGCAGTGCTAGAGATTGGAACAGTCAAAGGCCCCAGCATTTT.

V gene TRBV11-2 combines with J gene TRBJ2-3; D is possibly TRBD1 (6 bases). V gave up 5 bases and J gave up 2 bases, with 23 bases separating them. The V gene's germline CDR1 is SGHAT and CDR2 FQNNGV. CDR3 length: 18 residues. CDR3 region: CASSTSPWGPGFTDTQYF. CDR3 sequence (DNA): TGTGCCAGCAGCACTTCGCCTTGGGGGCCGGGTTTCACAGATACGCAGTATTTT.

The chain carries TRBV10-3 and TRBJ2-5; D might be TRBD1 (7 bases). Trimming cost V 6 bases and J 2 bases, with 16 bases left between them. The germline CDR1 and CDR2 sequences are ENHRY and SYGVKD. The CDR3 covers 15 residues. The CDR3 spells CAIRGGMDRQETQYF. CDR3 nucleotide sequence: TGTGCCATCAGAGGGGGGATGGACAGGCAAGAGACCCAGTACTTC.

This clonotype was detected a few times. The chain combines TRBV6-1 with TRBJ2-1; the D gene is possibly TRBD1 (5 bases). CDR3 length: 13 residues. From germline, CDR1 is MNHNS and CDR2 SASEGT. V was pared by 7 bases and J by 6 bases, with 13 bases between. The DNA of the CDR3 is TGTGCCAGCAAGCTCAGGGAATTCAATGAGCAGTTCTTC. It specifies CASKLREFNEQFF.

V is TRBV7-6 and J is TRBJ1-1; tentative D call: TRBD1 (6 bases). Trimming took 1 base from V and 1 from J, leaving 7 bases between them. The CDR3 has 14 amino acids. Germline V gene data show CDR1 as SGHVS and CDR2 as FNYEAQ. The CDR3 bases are TGTGCCAGCAGCTTAGAGACAGGGAACACTGAAGCTTTCTTT. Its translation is CASSLETGNTEAFF.

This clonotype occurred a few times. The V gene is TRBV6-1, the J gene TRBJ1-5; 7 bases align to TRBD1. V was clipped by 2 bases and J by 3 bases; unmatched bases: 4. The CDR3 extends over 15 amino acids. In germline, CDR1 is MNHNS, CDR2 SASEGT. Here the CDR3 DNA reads TGTGCCAGCAGTGAACCCACAGGGGTCAATCAGCCCCAGCATTTT. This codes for CASSEPTGVNQPQHF.

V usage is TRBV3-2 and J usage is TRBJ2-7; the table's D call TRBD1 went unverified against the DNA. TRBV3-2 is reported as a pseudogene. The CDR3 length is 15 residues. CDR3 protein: CASSAPGGADYEQYF. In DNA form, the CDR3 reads TGTGCCAGCAGCGCTCCCGGGGGGGCAGACTACGAGCAGTACTTC.

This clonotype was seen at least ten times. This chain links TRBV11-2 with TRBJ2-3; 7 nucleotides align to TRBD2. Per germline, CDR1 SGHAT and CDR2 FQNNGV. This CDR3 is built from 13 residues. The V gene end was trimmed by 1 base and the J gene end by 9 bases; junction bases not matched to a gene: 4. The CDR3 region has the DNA TGTGCCAGCAGCTTAGCCGCTAGCGGCACGCAGTATTTT. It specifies CASSLAASGTQYF.

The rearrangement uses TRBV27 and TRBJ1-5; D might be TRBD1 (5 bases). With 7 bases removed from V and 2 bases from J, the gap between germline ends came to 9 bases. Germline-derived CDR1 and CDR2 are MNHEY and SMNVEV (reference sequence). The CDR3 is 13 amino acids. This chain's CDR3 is CASKGPGNQPQHF. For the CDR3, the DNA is TGTGCCAGCAAGGGGCCTGGCAATCAGCCCCAGCATTTT.

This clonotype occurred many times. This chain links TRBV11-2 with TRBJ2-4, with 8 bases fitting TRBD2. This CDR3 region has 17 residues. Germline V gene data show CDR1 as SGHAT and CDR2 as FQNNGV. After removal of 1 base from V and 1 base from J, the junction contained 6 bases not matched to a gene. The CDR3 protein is CASSLVGAGVAKNIQYF. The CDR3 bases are TGTGCCAGCAGCTTAGTCGGAGCGGGAGTGGCCAAAAACATTCAGTACTTC.

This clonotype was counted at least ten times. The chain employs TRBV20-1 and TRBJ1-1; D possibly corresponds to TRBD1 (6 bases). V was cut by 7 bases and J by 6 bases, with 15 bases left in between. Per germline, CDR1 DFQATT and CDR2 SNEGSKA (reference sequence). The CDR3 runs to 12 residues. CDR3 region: CSGEQGSSEAFF. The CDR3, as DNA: TGCAGTGGTGAACAGGGTAGCTCTGAAGCTTTCTTT.

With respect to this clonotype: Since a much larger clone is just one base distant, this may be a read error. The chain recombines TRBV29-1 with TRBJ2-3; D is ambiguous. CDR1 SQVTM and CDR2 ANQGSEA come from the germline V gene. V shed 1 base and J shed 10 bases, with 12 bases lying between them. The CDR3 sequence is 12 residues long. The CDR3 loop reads CSVEGGRTAQYF. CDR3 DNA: TGCAGCGTTGAAGGAGGACGGACCGCGCAGTATTTT.

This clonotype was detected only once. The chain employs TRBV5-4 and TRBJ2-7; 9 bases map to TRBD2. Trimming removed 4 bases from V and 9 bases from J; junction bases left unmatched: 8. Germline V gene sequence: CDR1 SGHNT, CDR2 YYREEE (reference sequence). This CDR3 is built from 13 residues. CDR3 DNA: TGTGCCAGCAGCCTAGCGGGACCGTCGGCGCAGTACTTC. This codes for CASSLAGPSAQYF.

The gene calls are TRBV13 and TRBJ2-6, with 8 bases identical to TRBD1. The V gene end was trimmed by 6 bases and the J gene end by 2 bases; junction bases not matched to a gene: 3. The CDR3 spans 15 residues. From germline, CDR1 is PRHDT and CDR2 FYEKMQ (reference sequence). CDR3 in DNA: TGTGCCAGCAGTGGGACAGGACCTGGGGCCAACGTCCTGACTTTC. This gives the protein CASSGTGPGANVLTF. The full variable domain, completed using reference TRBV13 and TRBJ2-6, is AAGVIQSPRHLIKEKRETATLKCYPIPRHDTVYWYQQGPGQDPQFLISFYEKMQSDKGSIPDRFSAQQFSDYHSELNMSSLELGDSALYFCASSGTGPGANVLTFGAGSRLTVL.

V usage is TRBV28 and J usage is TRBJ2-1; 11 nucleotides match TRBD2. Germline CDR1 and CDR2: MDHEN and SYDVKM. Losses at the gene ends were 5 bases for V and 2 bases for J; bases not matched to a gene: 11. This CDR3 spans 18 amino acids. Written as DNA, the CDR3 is TGTGCCAGCAGTCATCCCAGACTAGCGGGGCATACCTACAATGAGCAGTTCTTC. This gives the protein CASSHPRLAGHTYNEQFF.

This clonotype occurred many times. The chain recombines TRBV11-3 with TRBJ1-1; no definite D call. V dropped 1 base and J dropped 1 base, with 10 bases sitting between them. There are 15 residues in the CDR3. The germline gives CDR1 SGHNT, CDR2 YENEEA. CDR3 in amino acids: CASSLGLRENTEAFF. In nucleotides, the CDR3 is TGTGCCAGCAGCTTAGGTCTGCGAGAGAACACTGAAGCTTTCTTT.